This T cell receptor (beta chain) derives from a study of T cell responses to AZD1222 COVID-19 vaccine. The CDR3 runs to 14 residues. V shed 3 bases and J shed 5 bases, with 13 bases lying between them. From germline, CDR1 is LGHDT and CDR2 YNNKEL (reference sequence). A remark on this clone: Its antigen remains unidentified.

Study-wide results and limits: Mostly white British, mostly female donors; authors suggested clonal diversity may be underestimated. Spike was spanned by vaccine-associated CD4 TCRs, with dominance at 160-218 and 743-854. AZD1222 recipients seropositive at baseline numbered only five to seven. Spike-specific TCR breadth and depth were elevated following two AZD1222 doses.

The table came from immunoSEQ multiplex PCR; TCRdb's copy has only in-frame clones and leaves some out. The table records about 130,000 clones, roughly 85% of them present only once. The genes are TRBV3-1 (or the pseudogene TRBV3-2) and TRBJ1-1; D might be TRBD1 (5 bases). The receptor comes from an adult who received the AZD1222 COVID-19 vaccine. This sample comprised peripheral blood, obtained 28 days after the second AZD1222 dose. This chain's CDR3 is CASSQIGEGTEAFF. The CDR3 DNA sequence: TGTGCCAGCAGCCAGATAGGGGAGGGGACTGAAGCTTTCTTT.